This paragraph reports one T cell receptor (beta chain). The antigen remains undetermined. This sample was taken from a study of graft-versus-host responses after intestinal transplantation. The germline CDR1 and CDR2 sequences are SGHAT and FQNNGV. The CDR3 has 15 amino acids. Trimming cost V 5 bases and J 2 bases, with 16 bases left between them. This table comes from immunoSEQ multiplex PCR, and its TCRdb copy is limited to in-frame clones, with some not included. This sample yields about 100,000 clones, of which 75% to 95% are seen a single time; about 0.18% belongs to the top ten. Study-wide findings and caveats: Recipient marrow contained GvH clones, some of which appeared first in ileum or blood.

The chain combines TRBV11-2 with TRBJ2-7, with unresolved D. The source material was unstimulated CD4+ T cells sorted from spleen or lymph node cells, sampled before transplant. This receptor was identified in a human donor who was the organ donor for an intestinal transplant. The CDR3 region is CASSPASLNAYEQYF. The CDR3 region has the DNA TGTGCCAGCAGCCCCGCGTCCTTAAACGCCTACGAGCAGTACTTC. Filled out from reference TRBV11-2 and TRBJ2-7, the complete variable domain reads EAGVAQSPRYKIIEKRQSVAFWCNPISGHATLYWYQQILGQGPKLLIQFQNNGVVDDSQLPKDRFSAERLKGVDSTLKIQPAKLEDSAVYLCASSPASLNAYEQYFGPGTRLTVT.